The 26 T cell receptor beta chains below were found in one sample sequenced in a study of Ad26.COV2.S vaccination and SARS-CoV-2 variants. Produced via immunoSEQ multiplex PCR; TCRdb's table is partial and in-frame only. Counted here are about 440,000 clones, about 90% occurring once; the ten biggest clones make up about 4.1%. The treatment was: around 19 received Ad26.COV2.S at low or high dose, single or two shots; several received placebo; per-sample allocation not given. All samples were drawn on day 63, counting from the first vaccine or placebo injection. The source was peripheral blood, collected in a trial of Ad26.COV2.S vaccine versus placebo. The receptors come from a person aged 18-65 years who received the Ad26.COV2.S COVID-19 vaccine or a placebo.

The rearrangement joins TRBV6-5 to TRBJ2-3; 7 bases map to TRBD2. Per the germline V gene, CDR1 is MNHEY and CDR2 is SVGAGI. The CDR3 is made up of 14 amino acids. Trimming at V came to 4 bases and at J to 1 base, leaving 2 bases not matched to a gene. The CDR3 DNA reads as TGTGCCAGCAGTTCCCTAGCGGGCACAGATACGCAGTATTTT. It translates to CASSSLAGTDTQYF.

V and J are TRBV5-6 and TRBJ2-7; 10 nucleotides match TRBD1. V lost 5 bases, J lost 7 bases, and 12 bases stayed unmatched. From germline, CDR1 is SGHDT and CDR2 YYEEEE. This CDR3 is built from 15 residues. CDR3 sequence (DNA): TGTGCCAGCAGTCTCCGCACCGGACAGGGGGTAGAGCAGTACTTC. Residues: CASSLRTGQGVEQYF.

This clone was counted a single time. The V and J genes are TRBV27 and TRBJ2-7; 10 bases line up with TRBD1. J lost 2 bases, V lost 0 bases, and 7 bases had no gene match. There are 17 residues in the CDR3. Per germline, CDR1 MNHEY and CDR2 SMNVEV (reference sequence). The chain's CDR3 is CASSLSSGTGVAYEQYF. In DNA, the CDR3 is TGTGCCAGCAGTTTATCCTCGGGGACAGGGGTGGCCTACGAGCAGTACTTC.

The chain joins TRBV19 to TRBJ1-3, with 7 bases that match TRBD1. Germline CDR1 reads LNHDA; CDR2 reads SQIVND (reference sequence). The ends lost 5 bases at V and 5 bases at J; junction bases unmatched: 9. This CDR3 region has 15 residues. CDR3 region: CASSFDRVPRNTIYF. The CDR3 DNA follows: TGTGCCAGTAGTTTCGACAGGGTTCCTAGAAACACCATATATTTT.

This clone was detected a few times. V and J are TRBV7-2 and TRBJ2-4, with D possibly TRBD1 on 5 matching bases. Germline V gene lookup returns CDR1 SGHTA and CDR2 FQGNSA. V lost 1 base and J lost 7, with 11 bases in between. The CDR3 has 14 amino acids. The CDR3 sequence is CASSLGTQYNIQYF. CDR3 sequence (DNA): TGTGCCAGCAGCTTAGGGACACAGTACAACATTCAGTACTTC.

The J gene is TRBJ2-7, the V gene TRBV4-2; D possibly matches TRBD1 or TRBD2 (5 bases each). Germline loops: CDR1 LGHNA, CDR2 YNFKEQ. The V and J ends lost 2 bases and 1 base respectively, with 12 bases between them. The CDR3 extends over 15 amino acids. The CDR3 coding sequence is TGTGCCAGCAGCCAAAACCGGGACCAATCCTACGAGCAGTACTTC. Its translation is CASSQNRDQSYEQYF.

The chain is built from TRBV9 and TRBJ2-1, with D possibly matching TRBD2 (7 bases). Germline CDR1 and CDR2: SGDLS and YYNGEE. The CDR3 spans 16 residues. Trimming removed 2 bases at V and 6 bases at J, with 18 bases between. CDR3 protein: CASSVPTSKGGNEQFF. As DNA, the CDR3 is TGTGCCAGCAGCGTGCCGACTAGCAAGGGGGGCAATGAGCAGTTCTTC. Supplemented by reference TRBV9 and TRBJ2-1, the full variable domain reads DSGVTQTPKHLITATGQRVTLRCSPRSGDLSVYWYQQSLDQGLQFLIQYYNGEERAKGNILERFSAQQFPDLHSELNLSSLELGDSALYFCASSVPTSKGGNEQFFGPGTRLTVL.

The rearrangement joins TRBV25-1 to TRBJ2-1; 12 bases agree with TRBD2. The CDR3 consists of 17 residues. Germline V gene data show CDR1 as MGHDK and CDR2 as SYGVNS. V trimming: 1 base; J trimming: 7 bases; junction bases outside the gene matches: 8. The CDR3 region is CASSELDRLAGANEQFF. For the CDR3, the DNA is TGTGCCAGCAGTGAATTGGATCGACTAGCGGGAGCTAATGAGCAGTTCTTC.

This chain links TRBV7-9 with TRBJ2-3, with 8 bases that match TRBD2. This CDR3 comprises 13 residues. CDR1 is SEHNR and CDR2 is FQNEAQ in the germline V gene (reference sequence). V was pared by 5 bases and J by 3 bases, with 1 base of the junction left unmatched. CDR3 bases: TGTGCCAGCAGCAAGCGGGAGACAGATACGCAGTATTTT. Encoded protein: CASSKRETDTQYF.

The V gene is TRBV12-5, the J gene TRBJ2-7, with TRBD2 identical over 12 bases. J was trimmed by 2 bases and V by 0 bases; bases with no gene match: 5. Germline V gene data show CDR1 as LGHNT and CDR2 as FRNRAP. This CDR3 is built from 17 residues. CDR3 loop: CASGLVGTSGLPYEQYF. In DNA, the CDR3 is TGTGCTAGTGGTTTGGTAGGGACTAGCGGGTTACCCTACGAGCAGTACTTC.

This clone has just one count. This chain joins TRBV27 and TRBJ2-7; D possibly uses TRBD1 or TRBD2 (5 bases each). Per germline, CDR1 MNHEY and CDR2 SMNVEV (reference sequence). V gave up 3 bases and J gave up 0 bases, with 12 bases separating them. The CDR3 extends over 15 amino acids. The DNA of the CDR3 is TGTGCCAGCAGTTTCACGCTGGGGGTCTCCTACGAGCAGTACTTC. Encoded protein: CASSFTLGVSYEQYF.

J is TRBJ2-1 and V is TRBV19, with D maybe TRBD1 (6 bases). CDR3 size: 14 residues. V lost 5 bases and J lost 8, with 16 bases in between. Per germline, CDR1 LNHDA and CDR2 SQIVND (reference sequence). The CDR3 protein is CASSWGRGSYEQFF. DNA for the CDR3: TGTGCCAGTAGTTGGGGCAGGGGATCTTATGAGCAGTTCTTC.

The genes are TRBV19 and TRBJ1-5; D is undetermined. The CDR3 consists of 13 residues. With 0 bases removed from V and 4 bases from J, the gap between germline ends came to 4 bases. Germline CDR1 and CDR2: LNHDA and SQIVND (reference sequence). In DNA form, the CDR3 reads TGTGCCAGTAGTATAGAAGGGAATCAGCCCCAGCATTTT. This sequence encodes CASSIEGNQPQHF.

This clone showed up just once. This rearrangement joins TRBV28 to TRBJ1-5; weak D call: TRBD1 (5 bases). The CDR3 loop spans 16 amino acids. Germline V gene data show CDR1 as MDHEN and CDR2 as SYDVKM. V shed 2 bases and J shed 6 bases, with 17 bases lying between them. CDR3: CASSLRGPGGSQPQHF. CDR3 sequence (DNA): TGTGCCAGCAGTTTACGCGGGCCGGGGGGTAGTCAGCCCCAGCATTTT.

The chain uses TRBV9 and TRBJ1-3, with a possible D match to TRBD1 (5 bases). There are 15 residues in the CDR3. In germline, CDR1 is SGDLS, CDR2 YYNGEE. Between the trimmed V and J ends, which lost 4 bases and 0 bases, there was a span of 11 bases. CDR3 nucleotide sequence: TGTGCCAGCAGCAGGGGCAGCGACTCTGGAAACACCATATATTTT. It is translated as CASSRGSDSGNTIYF.

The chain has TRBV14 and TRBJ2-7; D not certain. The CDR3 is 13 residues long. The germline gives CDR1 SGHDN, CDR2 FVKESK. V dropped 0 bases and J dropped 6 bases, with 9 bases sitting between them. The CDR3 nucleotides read TGTGCCAGCAGCCAAGATCTTAGGTCCGAGCAGTACTTC. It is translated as CASSQDLRSEQYF.

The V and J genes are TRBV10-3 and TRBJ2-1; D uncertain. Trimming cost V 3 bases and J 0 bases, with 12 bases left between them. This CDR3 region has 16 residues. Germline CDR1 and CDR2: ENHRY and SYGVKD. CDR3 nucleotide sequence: TGTGCCATCAGTGATGGGTCCGCCGACTCCTACAATGAGCAGTTCTTC. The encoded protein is CAISDGSADSYNEQFF.

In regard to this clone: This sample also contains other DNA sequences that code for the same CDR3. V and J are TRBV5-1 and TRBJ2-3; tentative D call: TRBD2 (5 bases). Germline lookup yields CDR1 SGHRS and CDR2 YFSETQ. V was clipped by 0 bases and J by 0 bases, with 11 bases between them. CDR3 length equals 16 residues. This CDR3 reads CASSLEGRTSTDTQYF. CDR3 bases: TGCGCCAGCAGCTTGGAAGGGAGAACTAGCACAGATACGCAGTATTTT.

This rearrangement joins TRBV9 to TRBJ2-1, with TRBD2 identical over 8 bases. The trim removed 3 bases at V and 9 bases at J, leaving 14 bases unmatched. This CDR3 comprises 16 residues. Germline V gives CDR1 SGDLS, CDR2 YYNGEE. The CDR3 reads CASSALSGLDHGEQFF. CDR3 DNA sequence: TGTGCCAGCAGCGCCTTATCGGGACTAGACCATGGTGAGCAGTTCTTC.

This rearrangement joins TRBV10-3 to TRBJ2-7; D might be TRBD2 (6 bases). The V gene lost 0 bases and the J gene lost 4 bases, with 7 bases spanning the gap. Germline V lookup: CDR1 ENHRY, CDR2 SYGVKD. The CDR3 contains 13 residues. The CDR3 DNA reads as TGTGCCATCAGTGAGTCAGCGGGTTACGAGCAGTACTTC. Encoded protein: CAISESAGYEQYF.

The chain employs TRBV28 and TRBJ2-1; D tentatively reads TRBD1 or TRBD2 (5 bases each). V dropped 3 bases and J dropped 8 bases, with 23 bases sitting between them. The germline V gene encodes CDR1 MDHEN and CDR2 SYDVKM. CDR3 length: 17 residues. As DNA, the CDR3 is TGTGCCAGCAGTTTCCCGCACGGGACGGGGCTTGGGGATGAGCAGTTCTTC. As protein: CASSFPHGTGLGDEQFF.

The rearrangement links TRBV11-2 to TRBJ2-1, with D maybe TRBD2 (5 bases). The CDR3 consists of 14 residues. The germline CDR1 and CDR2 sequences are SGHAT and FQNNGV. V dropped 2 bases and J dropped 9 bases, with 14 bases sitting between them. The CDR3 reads CASSLMLADSEQFF. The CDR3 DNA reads TGTGCCAGCAGCTTAATGCTAGCCGATAGTGAGCAGTTCTTC.

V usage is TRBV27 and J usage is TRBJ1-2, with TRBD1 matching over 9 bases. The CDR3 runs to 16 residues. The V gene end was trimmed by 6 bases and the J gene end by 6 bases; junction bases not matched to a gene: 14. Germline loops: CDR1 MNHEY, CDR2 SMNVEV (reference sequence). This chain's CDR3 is CASSLFFPGQGHGYTF. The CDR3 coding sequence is TGTGCCAGCAGCCTCTTTTTTCCGGGACAGGGCCATGGCTACACCTTC.

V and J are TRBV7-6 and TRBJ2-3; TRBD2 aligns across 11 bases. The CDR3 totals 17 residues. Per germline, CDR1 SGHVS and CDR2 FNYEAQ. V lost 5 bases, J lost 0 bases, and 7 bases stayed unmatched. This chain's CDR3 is CASSVGTSGLSTDTQYF. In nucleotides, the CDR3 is TGTGCCAGCAGCGTCGGGACTAGCGGACTTAGCACAGATACGCAGTATTTT.

CDR3 amino acids: CASSYFRVEQYF. The CDR3 coding sequence is TGTGCCAGCAGTTACTTTAGGGTCGAGCAGTACTTC. J is TRBJ2-7 and V is TRBV6-2 or TRBV6-3; D uncertain. Germline V lookup: CDR1 MNHEY, CDR2 SVGEGT. This CDR3 comprises 12 residues. Trimming shortened V by 1 base and J by 6 bases, and 7 bases separated the two germline ends.

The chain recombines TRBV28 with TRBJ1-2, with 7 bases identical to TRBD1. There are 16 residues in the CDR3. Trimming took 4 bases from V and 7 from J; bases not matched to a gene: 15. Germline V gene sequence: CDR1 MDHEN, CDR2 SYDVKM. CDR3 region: CASSSTPGQLYGGYTF. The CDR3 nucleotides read TGTGCCAGCAGTTCAACCCCGGGACAGCTCTATGGTGGCTACACCTTC.